The clone carrying this TCR beta chain was detected a few times. This sample is part of a study of T-cell reconstitution after alpha-beta-depleted transplantation in children. V gave up 4 bases and J gave up 6 bases, with 18 bases separating them. The CDR3 loop spans 15 amino acids. Germline V CDR1 and CDR2: MGHDK, SYGVNS. Unique molecular identifiers featured in how the TCRbeta library was prepared. TCRdb recomputed calls from the PCR reads with MiXCR, one row per CDR3 protein. The top ten clones hold around 2.4% of a sample with about 340,000 distinct CDR3 sequences, about 9.3% of them seen once. This TCR was sampled from a human donor who donated a stem cell graft to a child with acute lymphoblastic leukemia. The sample in question was PBMCs from the stem cell graft donor, obtained from the stem cell graft. J is TRBJ1-2 and V is TRBV25-1; D may be TRBD1 (5 bases). The CDR3: CASSAPRDLGDGYTF. The CDR3 nucleotides are TGTGCCAGCAGTGCCCCCCGGGACCTCGGAGATGGCTACACCTTC.